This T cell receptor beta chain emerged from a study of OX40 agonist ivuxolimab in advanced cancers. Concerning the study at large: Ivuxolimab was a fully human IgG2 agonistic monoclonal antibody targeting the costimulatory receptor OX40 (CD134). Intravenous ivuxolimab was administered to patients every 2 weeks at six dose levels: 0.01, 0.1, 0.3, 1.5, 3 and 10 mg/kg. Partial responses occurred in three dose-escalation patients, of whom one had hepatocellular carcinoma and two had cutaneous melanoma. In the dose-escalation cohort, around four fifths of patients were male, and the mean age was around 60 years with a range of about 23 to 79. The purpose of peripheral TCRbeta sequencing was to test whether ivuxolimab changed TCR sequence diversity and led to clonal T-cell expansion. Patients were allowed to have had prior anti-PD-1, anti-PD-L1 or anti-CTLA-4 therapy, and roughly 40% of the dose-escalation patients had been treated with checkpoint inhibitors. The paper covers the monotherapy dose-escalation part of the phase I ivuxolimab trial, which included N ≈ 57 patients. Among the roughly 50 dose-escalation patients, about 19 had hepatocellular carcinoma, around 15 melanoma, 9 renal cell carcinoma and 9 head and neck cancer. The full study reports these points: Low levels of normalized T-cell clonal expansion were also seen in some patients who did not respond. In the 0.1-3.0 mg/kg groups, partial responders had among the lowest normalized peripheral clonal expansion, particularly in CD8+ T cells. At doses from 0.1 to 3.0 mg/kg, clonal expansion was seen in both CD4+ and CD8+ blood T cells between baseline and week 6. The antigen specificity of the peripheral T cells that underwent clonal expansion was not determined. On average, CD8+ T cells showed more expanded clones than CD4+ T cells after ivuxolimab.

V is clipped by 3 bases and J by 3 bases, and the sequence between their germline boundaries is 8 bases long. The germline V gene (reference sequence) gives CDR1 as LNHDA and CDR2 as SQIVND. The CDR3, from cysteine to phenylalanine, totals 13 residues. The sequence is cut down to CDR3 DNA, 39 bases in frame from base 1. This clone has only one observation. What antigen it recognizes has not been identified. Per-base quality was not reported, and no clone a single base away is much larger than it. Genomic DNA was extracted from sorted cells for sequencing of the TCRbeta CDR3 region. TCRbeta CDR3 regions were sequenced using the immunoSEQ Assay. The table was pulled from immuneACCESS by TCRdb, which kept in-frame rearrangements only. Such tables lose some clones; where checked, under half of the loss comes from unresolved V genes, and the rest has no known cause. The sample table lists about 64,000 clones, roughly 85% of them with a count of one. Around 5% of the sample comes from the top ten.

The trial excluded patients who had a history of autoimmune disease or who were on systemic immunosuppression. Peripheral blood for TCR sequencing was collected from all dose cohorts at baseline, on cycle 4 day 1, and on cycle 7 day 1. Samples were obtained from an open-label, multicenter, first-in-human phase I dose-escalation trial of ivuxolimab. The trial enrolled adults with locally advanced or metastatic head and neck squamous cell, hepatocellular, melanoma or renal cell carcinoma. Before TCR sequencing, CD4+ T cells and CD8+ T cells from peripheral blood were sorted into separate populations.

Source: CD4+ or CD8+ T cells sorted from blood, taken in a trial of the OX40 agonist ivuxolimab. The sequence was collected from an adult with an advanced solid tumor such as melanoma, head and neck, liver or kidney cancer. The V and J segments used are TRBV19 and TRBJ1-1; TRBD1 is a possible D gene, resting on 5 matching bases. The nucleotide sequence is TGTGCCAGTAGTATTCAGGGATACACTGAAGCTTTCTTT. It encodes CASSIQGYTEAFF.